These T cell receptor beta chains were read from a single sample in a study of control samples from healthy donors and cancer patients. Repertoires were generated with immunoSEQ multiplex PCR, while TCRdb's copy carries only in-frame clones and drops some. The sample contains under 80,000 clones, around 95% of which appear only once. Sequences were obtained from blood. These receptors were obtained from a middle-aged woman in good health. Both conserved end residues are part of each CDR3. Each record gives: CDR3 length, D gene, clone size, V gene, J gene, CDR3 protein, CDR3 DNA. The D gene is left open where the match is weak. Size tells how often a clone was seen (once, few, many) or the class of an expanded clone, and some rows leave it out.

length: 18
D: TRBD2
size: .
V: TRBV30
J: TRBJ2-7
CDR3: CAWSPPLKLAGVAYEQYF
DNA: TGTGCCTGGAGTCCACCCCTAAAACTAGCGGGGGTTGCCTACGAGCAGTACTTC

length: 16
D: .
size: once
V: TRBV2
J: TRBJ2-2
CDR3: CASSEQGPLNTGELFF
DNA: TGTGCCAGCAGTGAGCAGGGGCCCCTCAACACCGGGGAGCTGTTTTTT

length: 14
D: TRBD2
size: once
V: TRBV28
J: TRBJ2-5
CDR3: CASSPRTSGTTQYF
DNA: TGTGCCAGCAGTCCCCGGACTAGCGGGACGACCCAGTACTTC

length: 16
D: .
size: .
V: TRBV4-2
J: TRBJ2-2
CDR3: CASSQDGGSPAGELFF
DNA: TGTGCCAGCAGCCAAGACGGGGGATCCCCCGCTGGGGAGCTGTTTTTT

length: 18
D: .
size: once
V: TRBV18
J: TRBJ2-5
CDR3: CASSRRGPGWGLQETQYF
DNA: TGTGCCAGCTCACGAAGAGGCCCAGGGTGGGGTCTCCAAGAGACCCAGTACTTC

length: 16
D: .
size: .
V: TRBV6-1
J: TRBJ1-5
CDR3: CASSVASGKNNQPQHF
DNA: TGTGCCAGCAGTGTAGCTTCCGGGAAAAACAATCAGCCCCAGCATTTT

length: 14
D: TRBD1
size: once
V: TRBV30
J: TRBJ2-7
CDR3: CAWSVPGQEYEQYF
DNA: TGTGCCTGGAGTGTCCCGGGACAGGAGTACGAGCAGTACTTC

length: 11
D: .
size: .
V: TRBV7-9
J: TRBJ1-1
CDR3: CASSLPTEAFF
DNA: TGTGCCAGCAGCCTCCCCACTGAAGCTTTCTTT

length: 17
D: TRBD2
size: .
V: TRBV6-4
J: TRBJ2-3
CDR3: CASGQQKRDSSTDTQYF
DNA: TGTGCCAGCGGGCAACAAAAGCGGGATTCGAGCACAGATACGCAGTATTTT

length: 17
D: .
size: .
V: TRBV3-1/TRBV3-2
J: TRBJ2-2
CDR3: CASSQDIHRISSGELFF
DNA: TGTGCCAGCAGCCAAGATATCCACAGGATTTCGTCCGGGGAGCTGTTTTTT

length: 15
D: .
size: .
V: TRBV7-2
J: TRBJ1-6
CDR3: CASSFGQDSNSPLHF
DNA: TGTGCCAGCAGCTTCGGGCAGGACAGCAATTCACCCCTCCACTTT

length: 12
D: TRBD2
size: .
V: TRBV27
J: TRBJ2-1
CDR3: CASSQAGVEQFF
DNA: TGTGCCAGCAGTCAAGCGGGGGTTGAGCAGTTCTTC

length: 15
D: .
size: .
V: TRBV5-1
J: TRBJ1-3
CDR3: CASSFSGEDGNTIYF
DNA: TGCGCCAGCAGCTTCAGCGGGGAGGATGGAAACACCATATATTTT

length: 16
D: .
size: .
V: TRBV6-5
J: TRBJ1-1
CDR3: CASSYSARGGWTEAFF
DNA: TGTGCCAGCAGTTACTCAGCGAGGGGCGGTTGGACTGAAGCTTTCTTT

length: 12
D: .
size: .
V: TRBV11-1
J: TRBJ2-1
CDR3: CASSSGHNEQFF
DNA: TGTGCCAGCAGCTCGGGTCACAATGAGCAGTTCTTC

length: 15
D: TRBD1
size: once
V: TRBV28
J: TRBJ1-2
CDR3: CASSYPRTGGNGYTF
DNA: TGTGCCAGCAGCTATCCGAGGACAGGGGGCAATGGCTACACCTTC

length: 15
D: .
size: .
V: TRBV19
J: TRBJ2-7
CDR3: CASSIRGQTDYEQYF
DNA: TGTGCCAGTAGTATAAGGGGCCAGACGGACTACGAGCAGTACTTC

length: 15
D: .
size: .
V: TRBV10-3
J: TRBJ1-6
CDR3: CAISPGQLYNSPLHF
DNA: TGTGCCATCAGCCCAGGACAGCTCTATAATTCACCCCTCCACTTT

length: 16
D: .
size: .
V: TRBV28
J: TRBJ2-7
CDR3: CASSPLPSTGSYEQYF
DNA: TGTGCCAGCAGTCCTTTGCCCTCGACAGGCTCCTACGAGCAGTACTTC

length: 13
D: .
size: .
V: TRBV7-9
J: TRBJ2-5
CDR3: CASSSPRQETQYF
DNA: TGTGCCAGCAGCTCCCCGCGCCAAGAGACCCAGTACTTC

length: 16
D: .
size: .
V: TRBV5-1
J: TRBJ1-2
CDR3: CASSLGSGGASYGYTF
DNA: TGCGCCAGCAGCTTGGGTTCGGGAGGGGCCAGCTATGGCTACACCTTC

length: 18
D: .
size: .
V: TRBV7-2
J: TRBJ2-4
CDR3: CASSLGGRLVSAKNIQYF
DNA: TGTGCCAGCAGCTTAGGAGGTCGGTTGGTGTCAGCCAAAAACATTCAGTACTTC

length: 17
D: .
size: .
V: TRBV12-1
J: TRBJ2-1
CDR3: CASSPRLLAGGYNEQFF
DNA: TGTGCCAGCAGCCCCCGGTTACTAGCGGGAGGGTACAATGAGCAGTTCTTC

length: 13
D: TRBD1
size: .
V: TRBV7-6
J: TRBJ1-2
CDR3: CASSSTGYYGYTF
DNA: TGTGCCAGCAGCTCGACAGGGTACTATGGCTACACCTTC

length: 14
D: .
size: .
V: TRBV4-3
J: TRBJ1-2
CDR3: CASSRETVAYGYTF
DNA: TGCGCCAGCAGCCGAGAGACAGTGGCCTATGGCTACACCTTC

length: 15
D: .
size: .
V: TRBV9
J: TRBJ2-2
CDR3: CASSVTSGGTGELFF
DNA: TGTGCCAGCAGCGTGACTAGTGGTGGCACCGGGGAGCTGTTTTTT

length: 19
D: .
size: .
V: TRBV21-1
J: TRBJ2-7
CDR3: CASSKGARREGSSRYEQYF
DNA: TGTGCCAGCAGCAAAGGTGCTCGGCGGGAGGGCTCATCTCGATACGAGCAGTACTTC

length: 15
D: .
size: .
V: TRBV9
J: TRBJ2-1
CDR3: CASSPTPEGGNEQFF
DNA: TGTGCCAGCAGCCCTACACCCGAAGGGGGAAATGAGCAGTTCTTC

length: 14
D: TRBD1
size: .
V: TRBV5-1
J: TRBJ1-3
CDR3: CASSSDRAGNTIYF
DNA: TGCGCCAGCAGCTCGGACAGGGCTGGAAACACCATATATTTT

length: 14
D: TRBD2
size: .
V: TRBV19
J: TRBJ2-3
CDR3: CASMATSGRGTQYF
DNA: TGTGCCAGTATGGCGACTAGCGGCAGGGGTACGCAGTATTTT

length: 18
D: TRBD1
size: .
V: TRBV6-2/TRBV6-3
J: TRBJ1-5
CDR3: CASSHPRDRDYSNQPQHF
DNA: TGTGCCAGCAGCCATCCCCGGGACAGGGATTATAGCAATCAGCCCCAGCATTTT

length: 15
D: .
size: .
V: TRBV5-1
J: TRBJ2-2
CDR3: CASSLAALGTGELFF
DNA: TGCGCCAGCAGCTTGGCCGCACTAGGAACCGGGGAGCTGTTTTTT

length: 15
D: .
size: .
V: TRBV6-5
J: TRBJ1-2
CDR3: CASRYRGRADYGYTF
DNA: TGTGCCAGCAGATACAGAGGACGGGCAGACTATGGCTACACCTTC

length: 14
D: .
size: .
V: TRBV6-1
J: TRBJ1-2
CDR3: CASSEGGQIYGYTF
DNA: TGTGCCAGCAGTGAAGGTGGACAGATATATGGCTACACCTTC

length: 13
D: .
size: .
V: TRBV9
J: TRBJ2-5
CDR3: CASSVTHQETQYF
DNA: TGTGCCAGCAGCGTAACCCACCAAGAGACCCAGTACTTC

length: 19
D: TRBD2
size: .
V: TRBV5-5
J: TRBJ2-7
CDR3: CASSLSIAGATLNSYEQYF
DNA: TGTGCCAGCAGCTTGTCGATAGCGGGAGCCACCCTTAACTCCTACGAGCAGTACTTC

length: 15
D: .
size: .
V: TRBV5-1
J: TRBJ2-7
CDR3: CASSLASGAVYEQYF
DNA: TGCGCCAGCAGCTTGGCTTCGGGGGCGGTCTACGAGCAGTACTTC

length: 12
D: .
size: .
V: TRBV3-1/TRBV3-2
J: TRBJ2-2
CDR3: CASSQGAGELFF
DNA: TGTGCCAGCAGCCAAGGGGCCGGGGAGCTGTTTTTT

length: 12
D: .
size: .
V: TRBV29-1
J: TRBJ2-5
CDR3: CSVRTGSETQYF
DNA: TGCAGCGTGCGAACAGGGTCGGAGACCCAGTACTTC

length: 14
D: .
size: .
V: TRBV6-2/TRBV6-3
J: TRBJ1-2
CDR3: CASSTVGVNYGYTF
DNA: TGTGCCAGCAGTACCGTCGGAGTTAACTATGGCTACACCTTC

length: 14
D: TRBD2
size: .
V: TRBV7-2
J: TRBJ2-1
CDR3: CASSLDGLAGGGFF
DNA: TGTGCCAGCAGCTTAGACGGACTAGCGGGAGGAGGCTTCTTC

length: 11
D: .
size: .
V: TRBV3-1/TRBV3-2
J: TRBJ2-5
CDR3: CATGVQETQYF
DNA: TGTGCCACGGGGGTCCAAGAGACCCAGTACTTC

length: 16
D: .
size: .
V: TRBV24-1
J: TRBJ2-2
CDR3: CATSDRHSANTGELFF
DNA: TGTGCCACCAGTGACCGACATAGCGCGAACACCGGGGAGCTGTTTTTT

length: 14
D: TRBD1
size: .
V: TRBV5-6
J: TRBJ2-7
CDR3: CASSFGQGDYEQYF
DNA: TGTGCCAGCAGCTTCGGTCAGGGGGACTACGAGCAGTACTTC

length: 18
D: .
size: .
V: TRBV15
J: TRBJ2-3
CDR3: CATSREIMGQFSTDTQYF
DNA: TGTGCCACCAGCAGAGAAATTATGGGGCAGTTTAGCACAGATACGCAGTATTTT

length: 14
D: .
size: .
V: TRBV19
J: TRBJ1-1
CDR3: CASSISGGNTEAFF
DNA: TGTGCCAGTAGTATTTCTGGGGGAAACACTGAAGCTTTCTTT

length: 12
D: TRBD1
size: .
V: TRBV19
J: TRBJ2-7
CDR3: CARWDRGNEQYF
DNA: TGTGCCAGATGGGACAGGGGGAACGAGCAGTACTTC

length: 16
D: .
size: .
V: TRBV12-5
J: TRBJ2-1
CDR3: CASGLVQYSSYNEQFF
DNA: TGTGCTAGTGGTTTGGTACAGTACAGCTCCTACAATGAGCAGTTCTTC

length: 13
D: .
size: .
V: TRBV11-3
J: TRBJ2-3
CDR3: CASSLAQADTQYF
DNA: TGTGCCAGCAGCTTAGCCCAGGCCGATACGCAGTATTTT

length: 15
D: .
size: .
V: TRBV5-1
J: TRBJ2-3
CDR3: CASSLSVSPTDTQYF
DNA: TGCGCCAGCAGCTTGTCTGTTTCCCCCACAGATACGCAGTATTTT

length: 13
D: .
size: .
V: TRBV27
J: TRBJ1-2
CDR3: CASSFPGAQGYTF
DNA: TGTGCCAGCAGTTTCCCAGGGGCCCAAGGCTACACCTTC

length: 13
D: .
size: .
V: TRBV10-2
J: TRBJ2-7
CDR3: CASSEGLAYEQYF
DNA: TGCGCCAGCAGTGAGGGACTCGCCTACGAGCAGTACTTC

length: 15
D: TRBD2
size: once
V: TRBV6-5
J: TRBJ2-3
CDR3: CASSPLGGRADTQYF
DNA: TGTGCCAGCAGTCCCTTGGGGGGGAGGGCAGATACGCAGTATTTT